The 18 T cell receptor beta chains reported below all come from one sample, sequenced in a study of response to subunit inactivated influenza vaccine. TCRdb ran MiXCR on the RT-PCR reads and lists one entry per CDR3 protein. The table includes around 580,000 distinct CDR3 sequences, around 15% detected once. The input for sequencing was PBMCs from blood, taken about 13 days after vaccination. Receptors were obtained from a man between 45 and 60 years old who received an inactivated influenza vaccine.

This clonotype was picked up a small number of times. The CDR3 DNA reads TGCGCCAGCAGCTCCGCTAGTGTGCTCATCCAAGAGACCCAGTACTTC. Protein: CASSSASVLIQETQYF. This chain connects TRBV5-1 to TRBJ2-5; D remains unclear. Germline CDR1 and CDR2: SGHRS and YFSETQ. The V gene lost 3 bases and the J gene lost 1 base, with 16 bases spanning the gap. The CDR3 length is 16 residues. The variable domain in full, completed from reference TRBV5-1 and TRBJ2-5, reads KAGVTQTPRYLIKTRGQQVTLSCSPISGHRSVSWYQQTPGQGLQFLFEYFSETQRNKGNFPGRFSGRQFSNSRSEMNVSTLELGDSALYLCASSSASVLIQETQYFGPGTRLLVL.

This clonotype has a handful of counts. The rearrangement uses TRBV4-3 and TRBJ2-3; 7 bases line up with TRBD1. Trimming cost V 4 bases and J 6 bases; bases outside gene matches: 10. CDR1 is LGHNA, CDR2 YSLEER, per germline. There are 15 residues in the CDR3. The chain's CDR3 is CASSPTVGGRDTQYF. In DNA form, the CDR3 reads TGCGCCAGCAGCCCTACCGTAGGGGGCCGGGATACGCAGTATTTT.

This clonotype has a handful of counts. V gene TRBV6-5 combines with J gene TRBJ2-5; 10 bases line up with TRBD1. Trimming removed 0 bases from V and 5 bases from J; junction bases left unmatched: 6. The CDR3 loop spans 16 amino acids. Germline V gene data show CDR1 as MNHEY and CDR2 as SVGAGI. This CDR3 reads CASSYSGTGVSETQYF. CDR3 in DNA: TGTGCCAGCAGTTACTCCGGGACAGGGGTATCGGAGACCCAGTACTTC.

This clonotype showed up just a few times. V gene TRBV29-1 combines with J gene TRBJ2-5; D gene unclear. The CDR3 sequence is 12 residues long. Germline CDR1 SQVTM, CDR2 ANQGSEA. Trimming removed 3 bases at V and 1 base at J, with 6 bases between. Written as DNA, the CDR3 is TGCAGCGTTGACGCGGCCCAAGAGACCCAGTACTTC. Amino acids: CSVDAAQETQYF.

The chain is built from TRBV1 and TRBJ2-1; the D call of TRBD2 is as the table states it, not checked on the DNA. The end of the DNA is better explained by TRBJ2-7, so the J call may be wrong. TRBV1 is a known pseudogene. The length of the CDR3 is 21 residues. The DNA of the CDR3 is TGCACCAGCAGCCAAGAGGGCACAGACCTAGCGGGAGGGAGACCCTACAATGAGCAGTACTTC. This translates into CTSSQEGTDLAGGRPYNEQYF.

The DNA of the CDR3 is TGTGCCAGCAGTATACAGGGGTGGGATGAGCAGTTCTTC. Protein: CASSIQGWDEQFF. The rearrangement joins TRBV6-2 or TRBV6-3 to TRBJ2-1; TRBD1 aligns across 7 bases. CDR3 length: 13 residues. In germline, CDR1 is MNHEY, CDR2 SVGEGT. The trim removed 5 bases at V and 8 bases at J, leaving 6 bases unmatched.

V gene TRBV27 combines with J gene TRBJ2-2; D is perhaps TRBD1 (6 bases). Per the germline V gene, CDR1 is MNHEY and CDR2 is SMNVEV (reference sequence). CDR3 size: 18 residues. Trimming shortened V by 5 bases and J by 0 bases, and 19 bases separated the two germline ends. This chain's CDR3 is CASSPIPGQPANTGELFF. In DNA, the CDR3 is TGTGCCAGCAGTCCGATTCCGGGACAACCGGCGAACACCGGGGAGCTGTTTTTT.

The V call is TRBV4-3, the J call TRBJ1-4; no definite D call. The CDR3 contains 15 residues. CDR1 and CDR2 from the germline V gene are LGHNA and YSLEER. V was clipped by 1 base and J by 8 bases, with 14 bases between them. The CDR3 DNA follows: TGCGCCAGCAGCCAAGGTCAGGCGGTTGGCGAAAAACTGTTTTTT. Translated, it gives CASSQGQAVGEKLFF.

This clonotype showed up just a few times. The chain uses TRBV9 and TRBJ2-1, with D perhaps matching TRBD2 (7 bases). Germline V gene sequence: CDR1 SGDLS, CDR2 YYNGEE. The CDR3 has 16 amino acids. Trimming stripped 0 bases from V and 2 bases from J, with 12 bases between. The CDR3: CASSVGGGQTYNEQFF. For the CDR3, the DNA is TGTGCCAGCAGCGTAGGGGGGGGACAAACCTACAATGAGCAGTTCTTC.

This clonotype was detected a few times. The chain joins TRBV7-2 to TRBJ2-3; TRBD2 is a possible D gene (6 bases). The CDR3 has 18 residues. The V gene's germline CDR1 is SGHTA and CDR2 FQGNSA. V dropped 0 bases and J dropped 0 bases, with 16 bases sitting between them. The CDR3 loop is CASSLAVFGGLSTDTQYF. The DNA for the CDR3 is TGTGCCAGCAGCTTAGCGGTTTTCGGGGGTCTTAGCACAGATACGCAGTATTTT. Drawing the rest from reference TRBV7-2 and TRBJ2-3, the complete variable domain is GAGVSQSPSNKVTEKGKDVELRCDPISGHTALYWYRQSLGQGLEFLIYFQGNSAPDKSGLPSDRFSAERTGGSVSTLTIQRTQQEDSAVYLCASSLAVFGGLSTDTQYFGPGTRLTVL.

The V and J genes are TRBV18 and TRBJ2-1; 9 bases map to TRBD2. Germline CDR1 and CDR2: KGHSH and LQKENI. This CDR3 has 14 residues. J gave up 9 bases and V 5 bases, and 8 bases lay outside the gene matches. Here the CDR3 DNA reads TGTGCCAGCTCAAGGCTAGCGGGGATTGCTGAGCAGTTCTTC. Translated, it gives CASSRLAGIAEQFF.

The V call is TRBV28, the J call TRBJ2-3; D may be TRBD1 (5 bases). Germline-derived CDR1 and CDR2 are MDHEN and SYDVKM. The CDR3 runs 15 residues. V lost 5 bases and J lost 6, with 18 bases in between. The chain's CDR3 is CASSPQGARADTQYF. The CDR3 coding sequence is TGTGCCAGCAGTCCCCAGGGCGCCAGGGCTGATACGCAGTATTTT.

This rearrangement joins TRBV7-8 to TRBJ1-4; TRBD1 might be the D (6 bases). The ends were cut back, 6 bases at V and 8 bases at J, with 10 bases in the middle. There are 12 residues in the CDR3. Germline V gene lookup returns CDR1 SGHVS and CDR2 FQNEAQ. This CDR3 is CASRRGAEKLFF. DNA of the CDR3: TGTGCCAGCAGGAGGGGGGCGGAAAAACTGTTTTTT.

There are many counts of this clonotype. The V gene is TRBV12-3 or TRBV12-4, the J gene TRBJ2-1; possibly TRBD2 for D (5 bases). Trimming removed 5 bases at V and 3 bases at J, with 14 bases between. The CDR3 has 15 amino acids. CDR3 residues: CASSLLGGVYNEQFF. As DNA, the CDR3 is TGTGCCAGCAGTCTACTAGGCGGTGTCTACAATGAGCAGTTCTTC.

J is TRBJ2-1 and V is TRBV28, with 7 bases identical to TRBD1. With V trimmed by 5 bases and J by 3 bases, 7 bases remained unmatched. CDR3 length equals 15 residues. Germline-derived CDR1 and CDR2 are MDHEN and SYDVKM. The chain's CDR3 is CASSPDRAIYNEQFF. The CDR3 DNA follows: TGTGCCAGCAGTCCCGACAGGGCAATCTACAATGAGCAGTTCTTC.

This clonotype was recorded once. The rearrangement uses TRBV7-2 and TRBJ1-1; D unclear. The germline V gene encodes CDR1 SGHTA and CDR2 FQGNSA. V gave up 4 bases and J gave up 7 bases, with 10 bases separating them. The CDR3 is 12 residues long. The DNA for the CDR3 is TGTGCCAGCAGCTCGGAGGTGGGTGAAGCTTTCTTT. Translating gives CASSSEVGEAFF.

This chain connects TRBV9 to TRBJ2-4; D ambiguous. CDR3 length: 14 residues. V was pared by 1 base and J by 3 bases, with 8 bases between. Germline V CDR1 and CDR2: SGDLS, YYNGEE. As DNA, the CDR3 is TGTGCCAGCAGCGTAACCAGGAGCAAAAACATTCAGTACTTC. It yields the protein CASSVTRSKNIQYF.

The chain is built from TRBV7-9 and TRBJ2-5, with D perhaps matching TRBD1 (6 bases). V gave up 5 bases and J gave up 5 bases, with 15 bases separating them. This CDR3 is 14 amino acids long. Germline-derived CDR1 and CDR2 are SEHNR and FQNEAQ (reference sequence). CDR3 residues: CASSRGQAAETQYF. The CDR3 DNA sequence: TGTGCCAGCAGCAGGGGACAAGCGGCCGAGACCCAGTACTTC.